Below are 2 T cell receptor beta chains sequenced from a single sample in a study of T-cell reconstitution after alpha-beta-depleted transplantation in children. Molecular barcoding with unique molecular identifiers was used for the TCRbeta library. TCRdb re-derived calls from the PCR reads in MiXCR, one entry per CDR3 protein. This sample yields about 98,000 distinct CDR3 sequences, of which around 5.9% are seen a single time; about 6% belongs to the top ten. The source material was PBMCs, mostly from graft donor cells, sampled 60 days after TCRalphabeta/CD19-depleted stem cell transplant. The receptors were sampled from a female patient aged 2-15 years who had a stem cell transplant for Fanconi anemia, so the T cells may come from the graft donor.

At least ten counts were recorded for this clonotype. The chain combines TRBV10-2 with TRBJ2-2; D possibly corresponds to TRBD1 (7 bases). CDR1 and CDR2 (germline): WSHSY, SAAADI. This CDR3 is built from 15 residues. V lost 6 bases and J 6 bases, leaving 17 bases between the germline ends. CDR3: CASSSWRGRAGELFF. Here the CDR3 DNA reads TGCGCCAGCAGCTCCTGGAGGGGGCGGGCCGGGGAGCTGTTTTTT.

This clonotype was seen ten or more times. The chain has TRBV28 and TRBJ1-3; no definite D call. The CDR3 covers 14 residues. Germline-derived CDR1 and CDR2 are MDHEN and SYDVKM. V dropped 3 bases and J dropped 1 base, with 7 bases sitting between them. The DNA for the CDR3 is TGTGCCAGCAGTTTTAGGAGGTCTGGAAACACCATATATTTT. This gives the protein CASSFRRSGNTIYF.